Listed here are 13 T cell receptor beta chains from one sample, sequenced in a study of blood T cell repertoires in COVID-19. Clones were read by immunoSEQ multiplex PCR, and TCRdb kept only the in-frame ones, dropping some. The sample contains tens of thousands of clones, roughly 80% of which appear only once. Sequencing was done on a sample of peripheral blood. Receptors were obtained from a woman aged 55-70 years with acute or convalescent COVID-19.

The V call is TRBV27, the J call TRBJ1-6; the match to TRBD1 covers 9 bases. The V and J ends lost 7 bases and 11 bases, in that order; junction bases with no gene match: 9. Germline V gene data show CDR1 as MNHEY and CDR2 as SMNVEV (reference sequence). The CDR3 spans 14 residues. The CDR3 DNA follows: TGTGCCAGCATCCCGGGACAGGGTAGTCCACCCCTCCACTTT. It translates to CASIPGQGSPPLHF.

The CDR3 DNA reads as TGTGCCAGCAGTGACATGCGTATTAATTCACCCCTCCACTTT. Its protein product is CASSDMRINSPLHF. The rearrangement joins TRBV2 to TRBJ1-6; D call uncertain. Looked up from germline, CDR1 is SNHLY and CDR2 is FYNNEI. This CDR3 has 14 amino acids. Trimming pared 3 bases from V and 6 bases from J, leaving 9 bases between.

This clone rates as medium-sized (0.01 to 0.1%). The genes are TRBV30 and TRBJ2-5; 15 bases agree with TRBD2. The V segment lost 1 base and the J segment 3 bases; nucleotides outside the gene matches: 12. The CDR3 sequence is 19 residues long. Per germline, CDR1 GTSNPN and CDR2 SVGIG (reference sequence). The DNA of the CDR3 is TGTGCCTGGAGTGGTGGACTAGCGGGGGGGACCGATTTCAAAGAGACCCAGTACTTC. It yields the protein CAWSGGLAGGTDFKETQYF.

This chain joins TRBV12-3 or TRBV12-4 and TRBJ2-2; no firm D call. The CDR3 extends over 13 amino acids. Between the trimmed V and J ends, which lost 6 bases and 4 bases, there was a span of 9 bases. This chain's CDR3 is CASSPTSTGELFF. The CDR3 DNA is TGTGCCAGCAGCCCCACGAGCACCGGGGAGCTGTTTTTT.

The chain employs TRBV2 and TRBJ1-5, with D possibly matching TRBD1 (5 bases). This CDR3 comprises 13 residues. V lost 6 bases to trimming and J lost 5 bases, with 11 bases between them. The germline gives CDR1 SNHLY, CDR2 FYNNEI. CDR3 in DNA: TGTGCCAGCAGGTATCTAGGGGATCAGCCCCAGCATTTT. Residues: CASRYLGDQPQHF.

The chain couples TRBV14 to TRBJ2-1; TRBD2 matches at 7 bases. V was clipped by 6 bases and J by 4 bases; unmatched bases: 9. The CDR3 consists of 15 residues. Germline-derived CDR1 and CDR2 are SGHDN and FVKESK. CDR3 sequence (DNA): TGTGCCAGCAGACCCTTTGGCGGGGGTTACAATGAGCAGTTCTTC. Translation gives CASRPFGGGYNEQFF.

The gene calls are TRBV12-5 and TRBJ2-1; TRBD1 matches 7 bases. Germline-derived CDR1 and CDR2 are LGHNT and FRNRAP. The CDR3 has 13 residues. V shed 8 bases and J 4 bases; nucleotides not matched to a gene: 5. CDR3 DNA: TGTGCTAGTAGGCCACAGGGGTACAATGAGCAGTTCTTC. Translating gives CASRPQGYNEQFF.

V gene TRBV28 combines with J gene TRBJ1-6; D is ambiguous. There are 19 residues in the CDR3. Looked up from germline, CDR1 is MDHEN and CDR2 is SYDVKM. Trimming stripped 4 bases from V and 7 bases from J, with 26 bases between. CDR3 loop: CASSSYTPKDFRGNSPLHF. CDR3 coding DNA: TGTGCCAGCAGTTCCTACACGCCAAAGGACTTTCGAGGGAATTCACCCCTCCACTTT.

The chain links TRBV28 to TRBJ1-1; 8 bases fit TRBD1. Germline lookup yields CDR1 MDHEN and CDR2 SYDVKM. The CDR3 spans 15 residues. V lost 8 bases and J lost 2; bases outside the gene matches: 10. The CDR3 loop is CASSQTGAVNTEAFF. In DNA form, the CDR3 reads TGTGCCAGCTCACAGACAGGGGCTGTTAACACTGAAGCTTTCTTT.

The gene calls are TRBV12-3 or TRBV12-4 and TRBJ1-1; the D is unclear. The CDR3 is 13 residues long. Trimming removed 6 bases from V and 0 bases from J, with 8 bases in between. The CDR3 DNA reads as TGTGCCAGCAGGCCTACAGTGAACACTGAAGCTTTCTTT. It encodes CASRPTVNTEAFF.

The chain employs TRBV24-1 and TRBJ2-2; D is perhaps TRBD1 (5 bases). CDR1 and CDR2 from the germline V gene are KGHDR and SFDVKD. Trimming pared 4 bases from V and 6 bases from J, leaving 11 bases between. This CDR3 has 14 amino acids. In DNA form, the CDR3 reads TGTGCCACCAGTGAGTTGGGGCGCGCCGGGGAGCTGTTTTTT. Protein product: CATSELGRAGELFF.

CDR3 region: CAISESGQGALNEQFF. The CDR3 DNA follows: TGTGCCATCAGTGAGTCGGGACAGGGGGCGCTTAATGAGCAGTTCTTC. This chain uses TRBV10-3 with TRBJ2-1; 12 bases are shared with TRBD1. Trimming cost V 0 bases and J 7 bases; bases outside gene matches: 4. The CDR3 spans 16 residues. Germline loops: CDR1 ENHRY, CDR2 SYGVKD.

The J gene is TRBJ2-5, the V gene TRBV10-3, with 9 nucleotides matching TRBD1. This CDR3 has 17 residues. With V trimmed by 4 bases and J by 1 base, 10 bases remained unmatched. Germline V gene sequence: CDR1 ENHRY, CDR2 SYGVKD. In DNA, the CDR3 is TGTGCCATCAGTGCACCGGGACAGGGAGGGGTCCAAGAGACCCAGTACTTC. It yields the protein CAISAPGQGGVQETQYF.